This T cell receptor (beta chain) comes out of a study of blood T cell repertoires in COVID-19. Original methodology: Estimation of nucleated cell counts relied on the amplification of reference gene primers. The data were produced by immunoSEQ multiplex PCR, yet TCRdb's version contains in-frame clones alone and is incomplete. V, J and clone size were drawn from that table, and D and trimming were deduced from the DNA. The sample consists of roughly 200,000 clones, approximately 85% of them appearing once. CDR1 and CDR2 from the germline V gene are KGHSH and LQKENI. V shed 2 bases and J 2 bases; nucleotides not matched to a gene: 4. The CDR3 extends over 16 amino acids.

Source material: peripheral blood. The receptor was derived from a woman aged 60-70 years with acute or convalescent COVID-19. V gene TRBV18 combines with J gene TRBJ1-3; 9 positions agree with TRBD1. The CDR3 DNA sequence: TGTGCCAGCTCACCATCGGGACAGGGCACTGGAAACACCATATATTTT. It translates to CASSPSGQGTGNTIYF.